These 8 T cell receptor beta chains came from one sample sequenced in a study of human thymus T cells. The repertoire was sequenced with immunoSEQ multiplex PCR; TCRdb's copy has only in-frame clones and lacks some. The sample lists about 46,000 clones; just under 95% were seen once. The source material was blood. Receptor source: a girl under three years old with a congenital heart defect but otherwise immunologically healthy.

The chain combines TRBV5-5 with TRBJ1-2; D may be TRBD1 (5 bases). The CDR3 is 15 amino acids. The V end lost 6 bases, the J end lost 2 bases, and 17 bases lay between the germline ends. Per the germline V gene, CDR1 is SGHKS and CDR2 is YYEKEE (reference sequence). CDR3 bases: TGTGCCAGCATGGGGGGTACCCCCTACAACTATGGCTACACCTTC. This translates into CASMGGTPYNYGYTF.

The rearrangement joins TRBV7-2 to TRBJ2-2; TRBD2 matches at 10 bases. This CDR3 is built from 17 residues. The trim removed 6 bases at V and 4 bases at J, leaving 11 bases unmatched. From germline, CDR1 is SGHTA and CDR2 FQGNSA. CDR3 DNA: TGTGCCAGCAGACGACTAGCGGGTCAAGGGGCCACCGGGGAGCTGTTTTTT. This codes for CASRRLAGQGATGELFF.

V and J are TRBV27 and TRBJ1-4, with D possibly matching TRBD1 (5 bases). Germline values: CDR1 MNHEY, CDR2 SMNVEV (reference sequence). V was cut by 6 bases and J by 6 bases, with 14 bases left in between. The CDR3 spans 14 residues. The CDR3 DNA reads as TGTGCCAGCAGGCCCATTGGGGCAGATGAAAAACTGTTTTTT. Translation: CASRPIGADEKLFF.

This chain links TRBV5-1 with TRBJ2-1; TRBD2 aligns across 16 bases. Trimming cost V 4 bases and J 8 bases; bases outside gene matches: 9. Per germline, CDR1 SGHRS and CDR2 YFSETQ. This CDR3 has 17 amino acids. The CDR3 bases are TGCGCCAGCAGCCCTTCCGGGACTAGCGGGAGGGGGGATGAGCAGTTCTTC. It is translated as CASSPSGTSGRGDEQFF.

This chain uses TRBV28 with TRBJ1-2; possible D gene TRBD1, 5 bases. V shed 2 bases and J shed 5 bases, with 30 bases lying between them. This CDR3 spans 20 amino acids. Germline lookup yields CDR1 MDHEN and CDR2 SYDVKM. CDR3 region: CASSLRAAPGPDFPFYGYTF. In nucleotides, the CDR3 is TGTGCCAGCAGTTTACGAGCGGCCCCGGGACCAGATTTCCCCTTTTATGGCTACACCTTC.

This clone occurred once. V and J are TRBV5-1 and TRBJ1-1; TRBD1 might be the D (6 bases). V was clipped by 5 bases and J by 0 bases, with 11 bases between them. The CDR3 contains 14 residues. The germline CDR1 and CDR2 sequences are SGHRS and YFSETQ. The CDR3 reads CASSSDRLNTEAFF. The CDR3 nucleotides are TGCGCCAGCAGTTCGGACAGACTGAACACTGAAGCTTTCTTT.

The chain carries TRBV6-4 and TRBJ1-5, with 12 bases identical to TRBD1. The CDR3 runs 15 residues. Germline CDR1 reads MRHNA; CDR2 reads SNTAGT. V was clipped by 6 bases and J by 5 bases; unmatched bases: 5. CDR3 amino acids: CASRGTGGRDQPQHF. In nucleotides, the CDR3 is TGTGCCAGCAGGGGGACAGGGGGCCGGGATCAGCCCCAGCATTTT.

The J gene is TRBJ1-3, the V gene TRBV28; D gene ambiguous. Germline CDR1 and CDR2: MDHEN and SYDVKM. CDR3 size: 12 residues. The V end was cut by 3 bases, the J end by 4 bases, with 4 bases between. As DNA, the CDR3 is TGTGCCAGCAGTTTTGGGGGAAACACCATATATTTT. It is translated as CASSFGGNTIYF.